The next 9 T cell receptor beta chains were all read from a single sample in a study of blood T cell repertoires in COVID-19. The table came from immunoSEQ multiplex PCR; TCRdb's copy has only in-frame clones and leaves some out. The sample contains roughly 150,000 clones, about four fifths of which appear only once. The specimen was peripheral blood. These TCRs come from a man aged 55 to 70 with active or convalescent COVID-19.

As concerns this clone: This same CDR3 is encoded by further DNA sequences in the sample. The V gene is TRBV28, the J gene TRBJ1-1; 11 nucleotides align to TRBD1. This CDR3 region has 14 residues. Unmatched junction bases numbered 1, after V lost 4 bases and J lost 3 bases. Germline CDR1 and CDR2: MDHEN and SYDVKM. The CDR3 bases are TGTGCCAGCAGTTCGGGACAGGGGGACACTGAAGCTTTCTTT. The encoded protein is CASSSGQGDTEAFF.

This clone came up once. The V and J genes are TRBV3-1 (or the pseudogene TRBV3-2) and TRBJ2-3; D is ambiguous. Trimming took 0 bases from V and 8 from J, leaving 9 bases between them. Germline V gene data show CDR1 as LGHDT and CDR2 as YNNKEL (reference sequence). This CDR3 spans 13 amino acids. Written as DNA, the CDR3 is TGTGCCAGCAGCCAAGAAGGAGCAAGTACGCAGTATTTT. The encoded protein is CASSQEGASTQYF.

V usage is TRBV5-4 and J usage is TRBJ2-7, with 8 bases fitting TRBD1. CDR1 is SGHNT, CDR2 YYREEE, per germline (reference sequence). The CDR3 spans 16 residues. The V gene end was trimmed by 0 bases and the J gene end by 3 bases; junction bases not matched to a gene: 8. CDR3: CASSLAPTGAIYEQYF. Here the CDR3 DNA reads TGTGCCAGCAGCTTGGCGCCGACAGGGGCCATCTACGAGCAGTACTTC.

This clone has only a few counts. The chain recombines TRBV6-5 with TRBJ1-1; possibly TRBD1 for D (6 bases). CDR1 is MNHEY and CDR2 is SVGAGI in the germline V gene. This CDR3 is built from 14 residues. Trimming removed 6 bases from V and 0 bases from J, with 11 bases in between. CDR3 region: CASRPGHVNTEAFF. CDR3 DNA: TGTGCCAGCAGGCCGGGACATGTGAACACTGAAGCTTTCTTT.

The chain carries TRBV29-1 and TRBJ2-3; TRBD2 aligns across 8 bases. J was trimmed by 4 bases and V by 5 bases; bases with no gene match: 8. CDR1 SQVTM and CDR2 ANQGSEA come from the germline V gene. This CDR3 spans 14 amino acids. DNA of the CDR3: TGCAGCGTTCACTCTGCGGGAGGCGCAGATACGCAGTATTTT. Protein: CSVHSAGGADTQYF.

The chain employs TRBV28 and TRBJ1-5; 10 nucleotides align to TRBD1. This CDR3 has 20 residues. CDR1 MDHEN and CDR2 SYDVKM come from the germline V gene. V shed 6 bases and J 2 bases; nucleotides not matched to a gene: 19. CDR3 nucleotide sequence: TGTGCCAGCAGCTCAAGACGTGGGGGACAGGGGAATCCTGGCAATCAGCCCCAGCATTTT. This translates into CASSSRRGGQGNPGNQPQHF.

This sequence joins TRBV3-1 (or the pseudogene TRBV3-2) and TRBJ2-7, with 9 positions matching TRBD1. Per the germline V gene, CDR1 is LGHDT and CDR2 is YNNKEL (reference sequence). The CDR3 totals 13 residues. Trimming at V came to 6 bases and at J to 6 bases, leaving 6 bases not matched to a gene. For the CDR3, the DNA is TGTGCCAGCAGGGACAGGGGCGGCGGCGAGCAGTACTTC. It encodes CASRDRGGGEQYF.

The rearrangement joins TRBV6-5 to TRBJ1-2, with D maybe TRBD1 (6 bases). V was pared by 6 bases and J by 8 bases, with 19 bases between. Germline V gene sequence: CDR1 MNHEY, CDR2 SVGAGI. The CDR3 contains 14 residues. CDR3 amino acids: CASRRAQGWDGYTF. The CDR3, as DNA: TGTGCCAGCAGAAGGGCGCAGGGGTGGGACGGCTACACCTTC.

This chain connects TRBV28 to TRBJ2-7; 7 nucleotides agree with TRBD2. This CDR3 has 13 residues. Germline CDR1 MDHEN, CDR2 SYDVKM. J gave up 5 bases and V 6 bases, and 7 bases lay outside the gene matches. In DNA form, the CDR3 reads TGTGCCAGCAGGGCGGGAGTTTCCCACGAGCAGTACTTC. It codes for CASRAGVSHEQYF.